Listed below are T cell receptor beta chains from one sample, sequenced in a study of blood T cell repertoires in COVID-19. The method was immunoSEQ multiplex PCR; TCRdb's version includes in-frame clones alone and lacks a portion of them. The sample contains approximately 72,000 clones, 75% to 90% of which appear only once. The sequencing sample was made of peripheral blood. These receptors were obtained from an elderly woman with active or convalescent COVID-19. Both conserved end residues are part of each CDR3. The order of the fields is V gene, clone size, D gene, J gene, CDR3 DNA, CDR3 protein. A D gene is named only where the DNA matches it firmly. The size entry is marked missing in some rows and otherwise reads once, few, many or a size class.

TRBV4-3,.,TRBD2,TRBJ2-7,TGCGCCAGCAGCCAAGATCGGCTAGCGGCCTACGAGCAGTACTTC,CASSQDRLAAYEQYF
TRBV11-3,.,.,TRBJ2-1,TGTGCCAGCAGCTTAGTACCAGGGGATGAGCAGTTCTTC,CASSLVPGDEQFF
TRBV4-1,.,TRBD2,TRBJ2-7,TGCGCCAGCAGCCAAGAGGGGGGACTAGCGCTCGCGGAGCAGTACTTC,CASSQEGGLALAEQYF
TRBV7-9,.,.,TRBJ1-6,TGTGCCAGCAGCTTCGCCCTTAATACCCTCCTCGGTGGTTCACCCCTCCACTTT,CASSFALNTLLGGSPLHF
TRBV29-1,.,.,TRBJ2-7,TGCAGCGTTAATAGGGTGACGGGACAAACCTACGAGCAGTACTTC,CSVNRVTGQTYEQYF
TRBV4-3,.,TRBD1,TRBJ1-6,TGCGCCAGCAGCCCGACAGGGAGCCACTCACCCCTCCACTTT,CASSPTGSHSPLHF
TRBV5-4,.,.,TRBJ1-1,TGTGCCAGCAGCTTGGAAGCAAGGGGTGCTGAAGCTTTCTTT,CASSLEARGAEAFF
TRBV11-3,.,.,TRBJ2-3,TGTGCCAGCAGCGTTAGACAGGGTGGAGGGTTGCAGTATTTT,CASSVRQGGGLQYF
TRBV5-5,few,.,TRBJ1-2,TGTGCCAGCAGCATACGACAGGAGGCCTATGGCTACACCTTC,CASSIRQEAYGYTF
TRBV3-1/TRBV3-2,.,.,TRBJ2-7,TGTGCCAGCAGCCAAGTGTTCACAGCCTACGAGCAGTACTTC,CASSQVFTAYEQYF
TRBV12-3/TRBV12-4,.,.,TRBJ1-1,TGTGCCAGCAGTTTGGCCCCCACTGAAGCTTTCTTT,CASSLAPTEAFF
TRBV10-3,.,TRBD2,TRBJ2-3,TGTGCCATCAGAGAGAGGTCTAGCGGGGTAGGGGATACGCAGTATTTT,CAIRERSSGVGDTQYF
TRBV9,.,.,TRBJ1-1,TGTGCCAGCAGCGGGGCCAGGCCGACCACTGAAGCTTTCTTT,CASSGARPTTEAFF
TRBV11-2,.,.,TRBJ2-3,TGTGCCAGCAGCTTAGATTTGCAGGCAGATACGCAGTATTTT,CASSLDLQADTQYF
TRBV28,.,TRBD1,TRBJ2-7,TGTGCCAGCAGCATGGACAGGGGAATTAGGGAGCAGTACTTC,CASSMDRGIREQYF
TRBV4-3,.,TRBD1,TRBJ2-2,TGCGCCAGCAGCCAGGGACAGTGGAACACCGGGGAGCTGTTTTTT,CASSQGQWNTGELFF
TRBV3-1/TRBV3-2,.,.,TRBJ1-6,TGTGCCAGCAGCCTAGGGACAATTAATTCACCCCTCCACTTT,CASSLGTINSPLHF
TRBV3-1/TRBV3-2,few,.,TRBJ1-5,TGTGCCAGCAGCTCACAGAGGGATCAGCCCCAGCATTTT,CASSSQRDQPQHF
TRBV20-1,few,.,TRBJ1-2,TGCAGTGCTAGTCCCCTTTCCGGGACTCAAGTGAGAGGCTACACCTTC,CSASPLSGTQVRGYTF
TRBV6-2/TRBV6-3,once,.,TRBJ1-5,TGTGCCAGCAGTTACGGGGGGGGCGGCAATCAGCCCCAGCATTTT,CASSYGGGGNQPQHF
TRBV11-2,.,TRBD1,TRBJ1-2,TGTGCCAGCAGCATGACAGGGGCATATGGCTACACCTTC,CASSMTGAYGYTF
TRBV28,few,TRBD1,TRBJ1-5,TGTGCCAGCACACAGGGGGCAGTCTATAGCAATCAGCCCCAGCATTTT,CASTQGAVYSNQPQHF
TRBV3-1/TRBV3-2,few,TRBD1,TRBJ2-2,TGTGCCAGCAGCGATGGTGACAGGGATGCCGGGGAGCTGTTTTTT,CASSDGDRDAGELFF
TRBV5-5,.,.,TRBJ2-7,TGTGCCAGCAGCTTGAATGGAGGGACTGACATAACCTACGAGCAGTACTTC,CASSLNGGTDITYEQYF
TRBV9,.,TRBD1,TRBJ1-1,TGTGCCAGCAGCGCCGACTTGGACAGGGAAGCTTTCTTT,CASSADLDREAFF
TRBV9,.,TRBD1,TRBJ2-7,TGTGCCAGCAGCGCGAACAGGGGAGACTACGAGCAGTACTTC,CASSANRGDYEQYF
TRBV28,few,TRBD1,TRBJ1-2,TGTGCCAGCAGGTCGACAGGGTTCTATGGCTACACCTTC,CASRSTGFYGYTF
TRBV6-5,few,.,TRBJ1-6,TGTGCCAGCAGTTACTCGAGGCCAGCTCGGCCCCTCCACTTT,CASSYSRPARPLHF
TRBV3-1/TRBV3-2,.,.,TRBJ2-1,TGTGCCAGCAGCCAGTGGGGCCTTGAGCAGTTCTTC,CASSQWGLEQFF
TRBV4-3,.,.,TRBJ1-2,TGCGCCAGCAGCCAAGATCAACAGGCCTATGGCTACACCTTC,CASSQDQQAYGYTF
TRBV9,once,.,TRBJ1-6,TGTGCCAGCAGCGTAGGTGGCCGGGGGGATTCACCCCTCCACTTT,CASSVGGRGDSPLHF
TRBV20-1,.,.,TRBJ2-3,TGCAGTGCTAGTTATACCGGGGGGCTAGCGAGCACAGATACGCAGTATTTT,CSASYTGGLASTDTQYF
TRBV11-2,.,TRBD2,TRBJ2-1,TGTGCCAGCAGCCGGCTGGGACTAGCGGGGGGATACAATGAGCAGTTCTTC,CASSRLGLAGGYNEQFF
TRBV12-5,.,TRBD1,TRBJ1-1,TGTGCTAGTGGGCGTAGACAGGGTTCTATGAACACTGAAGCTTTCTTT,CASGRRQGSMNTEAFF
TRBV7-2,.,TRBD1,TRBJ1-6,TGTGCCAGCAGCTCCGGGACAGGGTTTTCACCCCTCCACTTT,CASSSGTGFSPLHF
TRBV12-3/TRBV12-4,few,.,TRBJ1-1,TGTGCCAGCACCCTGTCGGGGAACACTGAAGCTTTCTTT,CASTLSGNTEAFF